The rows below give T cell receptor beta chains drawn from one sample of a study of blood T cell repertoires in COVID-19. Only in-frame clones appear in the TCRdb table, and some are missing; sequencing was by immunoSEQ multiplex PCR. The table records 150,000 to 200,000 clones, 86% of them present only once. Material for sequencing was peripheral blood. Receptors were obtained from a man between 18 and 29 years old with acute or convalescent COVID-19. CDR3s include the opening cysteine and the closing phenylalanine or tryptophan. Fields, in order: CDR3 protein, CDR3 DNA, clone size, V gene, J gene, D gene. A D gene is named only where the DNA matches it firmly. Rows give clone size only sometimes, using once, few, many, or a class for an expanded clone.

CDR3: CASSVGVGAKPGELFF
DNA: TGTGCCAGCAGCGTAGGTGTGGGGGCCAAGCCCGGGGAGCTGTTTTTT
size: -
V: TRBV9
J: TRBJ2-2
D: -

CDR3: CASNSDRNSNQPQHF
DNA: TGTGCCAGCAACTCGGACAGGAATAGCAATCAGCCCCAGCATTTT
size: once
V: TRBV2
J: TRBJ1-5
D: TRBD1

CDR3: CASSPQRGGDLGYSPLHF
DNA: TGTGCCAGCTCACCCCAAAGAGGGGGCGACTTGGGGTATTCACCCCTCCACTTT
size: -
V: TRBV18
J: TRBJ1-6
D: TRBD1

CDR3: CASSQDGSGGYGYTF
DNA: TGTGCCAGCAGCCAAGATGGATCGGGGGGCTATGGCTACACCTTC
size: -
V: TRBV3-1/TRBV3-2
J: TRBJ1-2
D: -

CDR3: CASSSDTLGSPLHF
DNA: TGTGCCAGCAGTTCCGACACCCTGGGTTCACCCCTCCACTTT
size: -
V: TRBV2
J: TRBJ1-6
D: -

CDR3: CASAGTSGYEQYF
DNA: TGTGCCAGCGCCGGGACTAGCGGCTACGAGCAGTACTTC
size: -
V: TRBV10-3
J: TRBJ2-7
D: TRBD2

CDR3: CASGLAYNQPQHF
DNA: TGTGCTAGTGGTTTAGCATACAATCAGCCCCAGCATTTT
size: -
V: TRBV12-5
J: TRBJ1-5
D: -

CDR3: CASSIGQGSSYEQYF
DNA: TGTGCCAGTAGTATCGGACAGGGGAGCTCCTACGAGCAGTACTTC
size: -
V: TRBV19
J: TRBJ2-7
D: TRBD1

CDR3: CASSPLGDTEAFF
DNA: TGTGCCAGCAGCCCCCTAGGGGACACTGAAGCTTTCTTT
size: -
V: TRBV7-6
J: TRBJ1-1
D: -

CDR3: CASSWNWQRIRGYTF
DNA: TGTGCCAGCAGCTGGAATTGGCAGCGCATAAGGGGCTACACCTTC
size: -
V: TRBV5-8
J: TRBJ1-2
D: -

CDR3: CASSPLKGGEPQHF
DNA: TGTGCCAGCTCACCACTGAAGGGAGGGGAGCCCCAGCATTTT
size: -
V: TRBV18
J: TRBJ1-5
D: -

CDR3: CASSLELASGRVRSDTEAFF
DNA: TGTGCCAGCAGCTTGGAACTGGCGTCAGGGCGAGTCCGGTCGGACACTGAAGCTTTCTTT
size: few
V: TRBV5-5
J: TRBJ1-1
D: -

CDR3: CASSPNTQGYQETQYF
DNA: TGTGCCAGCTCACCTAATACACAGGGGTACCAAGAGACCCAGTACTTC
size: -
V: TRBV18
J: TRBJ2-5
D: TRBD1

CDR3: CASSLRGQTNEKLFF
DNA: TGTGCCAGCAGTTTAAGGGGGCAAACTAATGAAAAACTGTTTTTT
size: -
V: TRBV27
J: TRBJ1-4
D: TRBD1

CDR3: CASSQEPSVTDTQYF
DNA: TGTGCCAGCAGCCAAGAACCTAGCGTCACAGATACGCAGTATTTT
size: -
V: TRBV4-2
J: TRBJ2-3
D: -

CDR3: CASSPPGQGGNTEAFF
DNA: TGTGCCAGCTCACCACCAGGACAGGGGGGGAACACTGAAGCTTTCTTT
size: once
V: TRBV18
J: TRBJ1-1
D: TRBD1

CDR3: CASSLQVSNYGYTF
DNA: TGTGCCAGCAGTTTACAGGTGTCTAACTATGGCTACACCTTC
size: -
V: TRBV28
J: TRBJ1-2
D: -

CDR3: CAISNAGTEEETQYF
DNA: TGTGCCATCAGTAACGCCGGGACAGAAGAAGAGACCCAGTACTTC
size: -
V: TRBV10-3
J: TRBJ2-5
D: TRBD1

CDR3: CASSIAEMNTEAFF
DNA: TGTGCCAGTAGCATAGCGGAGATGAACACTGAAGCTTTCTTT
size: -
V: TRBV19
J: TRBJ1-1
D: -

CDR3: CAWSGGTGRNEQFF
DNA: TGTGCCTGGAGTGGGGGGACAGGGCGTAATGAGCAGTTCTTC
size: -
V: TRBV30
J: TRBJ2-1
D: TRBD1

CDR3: CASSWDRGNTEAFF
DNA: TGTGCCAGCAGCTGGGACAGGGGGAACACTGAAGCTTTCTTT
size: -
V: TRBV5-5
J: TRBJ1-1
D: TRBD1

CDR3: CASRYGMRGGADEQYF
DNA: TGTGCCAGCAGATACGGTATGAGAGGGGGGGCCGACGAGCAGTACTTC
size: -
V: TRBV6-5
J: TRBJ2-7
D: -

CDR3: CASSLRGQGGYGYTF
DNA: TGTGCCAGCAGCTTGCGGGGACAGGGCGGCTATGGCTACACCTTC
size: -
V: TRBV5-4
J: TRBJ1-2
D: TRBD1

CDR3: CSVVPGSTEAFF
DNA: TGCAGCGTTGTGCCAGGGTCCACTGAAGCTTTCTTT
size: once
V: TRBV29-1
J: TRBJ1-1
D: -

CDR3: CASARDSSYNSPLHF
DNA: TGTGCCAGCGCCCGGGACAGCTCCTATAATTCACCCCTCCACTTT
size: -
V: TRBV18
J: TRBJ1-6
D: TRBD1

CDR3: CAWREGQGNEKLFF
DNA: TGTGCCTGGAGAGAAGGACAGGGCAATGAAAAACTGTTTTTT
size: -
V: TRBV30
J: TRBJ1-4
D: TRBD1

CDR3: CASSSTRVPYTF
DNA: TGTGCCAGCAGTTCCACCAGGGTGCCCTACACCTTC
size: -
V: TRBV6-7
J: TRBJ1-2
D: -

CDR3: CASSPGTGSGELFF
DNA: TGTGCCAGCAGTCCCGGGACAGGGAGTGGGGAGCTGTTTTTT
size: -
V: TRBV5-5
J: TRBJ2-2
D: TRBD1

CDR3: CASSPPNQGGETQYF
DNA: TGTGCCAGCTCACCACCGAACCAGGGGGGAGAGACCCAGTACTTC
size: -
V: TRBV18
J: TRBJ2-5
D: -

CDR3: CASSLGTANYGYTF
DNA: TGTGCCAGCAGTCTCGGGACAGCTAACTATGGCTACACCTTC
size: once
V: TRBV5-6
J: TRBJ1-2
D: TRBD1

CDR3: CATSRGGTSGGFAWTQYF
DNA: TGTGCCACCAGCAGAGGCGGGACTAGCGGGGGATTTGCATGGACCCAGTACTTC
size: -
V: TRBV15
J: TRBJ2-5
D: TRBD2

CDR3: CASRTTESGNTIYF
DNA: TGTGCCAGTAGGACGACAGAGTCTGGAAACACCATATATTTT
size: -
V: TRBV19
J: TRBJ1-3
D: -

CDR3: CASSFDRGRTGELFF
DNA: TGTGCCAGCAGCTTTGACAGGGGGCGGACCGGGGAGCTGTTTTTT
size: once
V: TRBV7-9
J: TRBJ2-2
D: TRBD1

CDR3: CASSQEGGGQPQHF
DNA: TGTGCCAGCAGCCAAGAAGGAGGGGGCCAGCCCCAGCATTTT
size: -
V: TRBV3-1/TRBV3-2
J: TRBJ1-5
D: TRBD1

CDR3: CASTPGGTGAYEQYF
DNA: TGCGCCAGCACCCCGGGGGGGACAGGGGCCTACGAGCAGTACTTC
size: -
V: TRBV5-1
J: TRBJ2-7
D: TRBD1

CDR3: CASSAGRLAANSGANVLTF
DNA: TGTGCCAGCAGCGCCGGGAGGCTAGCGGCAAACTCTGGGGCCAACGTCCTGACTTTC
size: -
V: TRBV7-2
J: TRBJ2-6
D: TRBD2

CDR3: CASSLSRRGLAKNIQYF
DNA: TGTGCCAGCAGCCTAAGCCGTAGGGGGTTGGCCAAAAACATTCAGTACTTC
size: -
V: TRBV28
J: TRBJ2-4
D: -

CDR3: CASSLTPGGIYEQFF
DNA: TGTGCCAGCAGCTTAACGCCGGGGGGTATTTATGAGCAGTTCTTC
size: -
V: TRBV7-3
J: TRBJ2-1
D: TRBD2

CDR3: CASSQGGSTQTQYF
DNA: TGTGCCAGCAGCCAAGGGGGCTCCACACAGACCCAGTACTTC
size: once
V: TRBV3-1/TRBV3-2
J: TRBJ2-5
D: -

CDR3: CASSGGTEGQPQHF
DNA: TGCGCCAGCAGCGGCGGGACAGAAGGACAGCCCCAGCATTTT
size: -
V: TRBV5-1
J: TRBJ1-5
D: TRBD1

CDR3: CASLTRNTGELFF
DNA: TGTGCCAGTTTAACACGAAACACCGGGGAGCTGTTTTTT
size: -
V: TRBV19
J: TRBJ2-2
D: -

CDR3: CASSQAPNTEAFF
DNA: TGTGCCAGCAGTCAGGCTCCGAACACTGAAGCTTTCTTT
size: once
V: TRBV2
J: TRBJ1-1
D: -

CDR3: CASSASKLNTEAFF
DNA: TGCGCCAGCAGTGCCTCGAAACTAAACACTGAAGCTTTCTTT
size: -
V: TRBV10-1
J: TRBJ1-1
D: -

CDR3: CASTLTGVGEQFF
DNA: TGTGCCAGCACTTTGACAGGGGTCGGCGAGCAGTTCTTC
size: -
V: TRBV6-5
J: TRBJ2-1
D: TRBD1

CDR3: CASSPGLNTGELFF
DNA: TGTGCCAGCAGCCCCGGACTGAACACCGGGGAGCTGTTTTTT
size: -
V: TRBV4-2
J: TRBJ2-2
D: -

CDR3: CASSLSGFRTDTQYF
DNA: TGCGCCAGCAGCTTGTCGGGTTTTCGGACAGATACGCAGTATTTT
size: -
V: TRBV5-1
J: TRBJ2-3
D: -

CDR3: CASSEVGFTDTQYF
DNA: TGTGCCAGCAGTGAAGTCGGTTTCACAGATACGCAGTATTTT
size: -
V: TRBV6-1
J: TRBJ2-3
D: -

CDR3: CASSRTGSSGNTIYF
DNA: TGTGCCAGCAGTCGGACAGGGAGCTCTGGAAACACCATATATTTT
size: -
V: TRBV6-5
J: TRBJ1-3
D: TRBD1

CDR3: CASSLGQFTDTQYF
DNA: TGCGCCAGCAGCTTGGGACAGTTCACAGATACGCAGTATTTT
size: few
V: TRBV5-1
J: TRBJ2-3
D: -

CDR3: CASSYPSRYNEQFF
DNA: TGTGCCAGCAGTTACCCTTCACGGTACAATGAGCAGTTCTTC
size: once
V: TRBV6-6
J: TRBJ2-1
D: -

CDR3: CASSNPSNAGAYNEQFF
DNA: TGTGCCAGCAGCAACCCTTCGAACGCGGGGGCCTACAATGAGCAGTTCTTC
size: -
V: TRBV7-8
J: TRBJ2-1
D: TRBD2

CDR3: CAWTIPGFTGELFF
DNA: TGTGCCTGGACTATACCGGGATTCACCGGGGAGCTGTTTTTT
size: -
V: TRBV30
J: TRBJ2-2
D: -

CDR3: CASSSGNSPLHF
DNA: TGTGCCAGCAGCTCCGGTAATTCACCCCTCCACTTT
size: -
V: TRBV7-3
J: TRBJ1-6
D: -

CDR3: CASSVASGAQTQYF
DNA: TGTGCCAGCAGCGTAGCTAGCGGGGCGCAGACCCAGTACTTC
size: -
V: TRBV9
J: TRBJ2-5
D: TRBD2

CDR3: CASSLARGGGLF
DNA: TGTGCCAGCAGTTTAGCTCGGGGCGGGGGTCTCTTC
size: -
V: TRBV12-3/TRBV12-4
J: TRBJ2-1
D: TRBD2

CDR3: CASSPNTDTQYF
DNA: TGTGCCAGCAGCCCCAACACAGATACGCAGTATTTT
size: -
V: TRBV3-1/TRBV3-2
J: TRBJ2-3
D: -

CDR3: CASSGRLDSPLHF
DNA: TGTGCCAGCAGCGGCAGGTTAGATTCACCCCTCCACTTT
size: -
V: TRBV7-9
J: TRBJ1-6
D: -